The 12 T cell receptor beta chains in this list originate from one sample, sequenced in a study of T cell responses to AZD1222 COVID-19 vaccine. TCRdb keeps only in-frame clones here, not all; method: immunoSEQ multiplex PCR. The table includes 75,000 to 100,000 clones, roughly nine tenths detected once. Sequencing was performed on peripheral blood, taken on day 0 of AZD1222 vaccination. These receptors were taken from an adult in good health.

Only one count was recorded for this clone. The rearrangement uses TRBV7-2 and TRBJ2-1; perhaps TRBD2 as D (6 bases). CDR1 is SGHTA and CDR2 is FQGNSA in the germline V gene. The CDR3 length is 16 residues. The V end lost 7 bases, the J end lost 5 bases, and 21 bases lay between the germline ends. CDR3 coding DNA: TGTGCCAGCACCCTAGGGTGGGGGGAGACCCACAATGAGCAGTTCTTC. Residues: CASTLGWGETHNEQFF.

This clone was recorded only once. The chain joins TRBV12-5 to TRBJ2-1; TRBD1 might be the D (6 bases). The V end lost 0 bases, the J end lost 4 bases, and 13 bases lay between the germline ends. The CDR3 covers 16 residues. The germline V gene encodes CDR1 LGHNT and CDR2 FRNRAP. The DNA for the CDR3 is TGTGCTAGTGGTTTGGTAGTTGGGACACCGTACAATGAGCAGTTCTTC. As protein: CASGLVVGTPYNEQFF. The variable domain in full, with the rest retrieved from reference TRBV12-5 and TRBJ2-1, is DARVTQTPRHKVTEMGQEVTMRCQPILGHNTVFWYRQTMMQGLELLAYFRNRAPLDDSGMPKDRFSAEMPDATLATLKIQPSEPRDSAVYFCASGLVVGTPYNEQFFGPGTRLTVL.

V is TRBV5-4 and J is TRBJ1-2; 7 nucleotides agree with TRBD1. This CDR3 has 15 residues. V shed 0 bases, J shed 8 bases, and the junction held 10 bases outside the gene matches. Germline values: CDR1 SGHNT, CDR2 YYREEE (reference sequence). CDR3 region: CASSLGGGAGVGYTF. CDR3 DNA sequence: TGTGCCAGCAGCTTGGGAGGGGGCGCCGGGGTAGGCTACACCTTC. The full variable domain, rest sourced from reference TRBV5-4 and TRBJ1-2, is ETGVTQSPTHLIKTRGQQVTLRCSSQSGHNTVSWYQQALGQGPQFIFQYYREEENGRGNFPPRFSGLQFPNYSSELNVNALELDDSALYLCASSLGGGAGVGYTFGSGTRLTVV.

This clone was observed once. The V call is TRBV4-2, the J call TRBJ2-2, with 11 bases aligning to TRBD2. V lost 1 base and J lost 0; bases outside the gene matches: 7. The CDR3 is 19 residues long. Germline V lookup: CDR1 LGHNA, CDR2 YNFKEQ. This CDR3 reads CASSQAPTGLAANTGELFF. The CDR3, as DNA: TGTGCCAGCAGCCAAGCTCCCACGGGACTAGCGGCGAACACCGGGGAGCTGTTTTTT.

CDR3 in DNA: TGTGCCAGCAGCTTGGCCGCCGACGCTGAAAAACTGTTTTTT. This codes for CASSLAADAEKLFF. The chain couples TRBV5-6 to TRBJ1-4; D is undetermined. Germline-derived CDR1 and CDR2 are SGHDT and YYEEEE. V shed 0 bases and J shed 7 bases, with 10 bases lying between them. The CDR3 covers 14 residues.

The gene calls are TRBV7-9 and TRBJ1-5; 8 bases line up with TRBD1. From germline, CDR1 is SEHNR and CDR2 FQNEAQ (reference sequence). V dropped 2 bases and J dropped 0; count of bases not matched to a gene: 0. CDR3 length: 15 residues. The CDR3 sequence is CASSLQGASNQPQHF. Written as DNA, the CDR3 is TGTGCCAGCAGCTTACAGGGGGCTAGCAATCAGCCCCAGCATTTT.

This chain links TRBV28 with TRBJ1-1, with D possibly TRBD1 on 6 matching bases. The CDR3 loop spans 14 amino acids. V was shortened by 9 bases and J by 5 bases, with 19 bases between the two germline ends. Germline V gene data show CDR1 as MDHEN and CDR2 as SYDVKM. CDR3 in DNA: TGTGCCAGTCAGGGGTCGACGGCGCGAACTGAAGCTTTCTTT. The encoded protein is CASQGSTARTEAFF. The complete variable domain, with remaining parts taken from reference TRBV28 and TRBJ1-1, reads DVKVTQSSRYLVKRTGEKVFLECVQDMDHENMFWYRQDPGLGLRLIYFSYDVKMKEKGDIPEGYSVSREKKERFSLILESASTNQTSMYLCASQGSTARTEAFFGQGTRLTVV.

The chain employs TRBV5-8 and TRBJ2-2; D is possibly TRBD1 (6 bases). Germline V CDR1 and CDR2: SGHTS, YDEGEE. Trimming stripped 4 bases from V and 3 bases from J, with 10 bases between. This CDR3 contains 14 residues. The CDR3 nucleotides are TGTGCCAGCAGCCACAGGGTCCACACCGGGGAGCTGTTTTTT. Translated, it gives CASSHRVHTGELFF.

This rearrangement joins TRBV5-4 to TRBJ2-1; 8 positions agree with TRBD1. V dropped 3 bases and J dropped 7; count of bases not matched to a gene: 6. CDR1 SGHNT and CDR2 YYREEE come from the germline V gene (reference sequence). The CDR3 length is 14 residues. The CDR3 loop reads CASSSGQGRNEQFF. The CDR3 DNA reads TGTGCCAGCAGCTCAGGACAGGGTCGGAATGAGCAGTTCTTC.

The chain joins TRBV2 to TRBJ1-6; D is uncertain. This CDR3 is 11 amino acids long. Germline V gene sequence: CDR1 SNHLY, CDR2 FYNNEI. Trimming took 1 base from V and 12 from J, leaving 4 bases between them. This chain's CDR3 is CASSEVLPLHF. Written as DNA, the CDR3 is TGTGCCAGCAGTGAAGTTCTACCCCTCCACTTT.

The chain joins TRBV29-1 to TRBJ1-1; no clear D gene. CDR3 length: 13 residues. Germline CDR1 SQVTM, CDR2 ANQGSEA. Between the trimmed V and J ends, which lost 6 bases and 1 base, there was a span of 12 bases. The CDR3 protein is CSVETQENTEAFF. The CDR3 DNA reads TGCAGCGTGGAGACCCAGGAGAACACTGAAGCTTTCTTT. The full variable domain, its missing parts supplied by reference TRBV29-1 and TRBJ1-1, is SAVISQKPSRDICQRGTSLTIQCQVDSQVTMMFWYRQQPGQSLTLIATANQGSEATYESGFVIDKFPISRPNLTFSTLTVSNMSPEDSSIYLCSVETQENTEAFFGQGTRLTVV.

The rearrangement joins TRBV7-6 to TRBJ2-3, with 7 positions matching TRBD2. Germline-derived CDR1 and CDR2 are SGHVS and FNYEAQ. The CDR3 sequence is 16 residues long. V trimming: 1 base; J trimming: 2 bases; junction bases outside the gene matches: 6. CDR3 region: CASSLGAGRSTDTQYF. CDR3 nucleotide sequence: TGTGCCAGCAGCTTAGGAGCCGGGAGGTCCACAGATACGCAGTATTTT.